This entry lists 3 T cell receptor beta chains sequenced from one sample in a study of spatial heterogeneity in lung cancer (dated by TCRdb to the late 2010s). Receptors were amplified or captured by 5' RACE. TCRdb names NextSeq 500 as the instrument used. The public reads were reprocessed in TCRdb via fastp at Q25 and MiXCR, keeping in-frame beta chains. Duplicate CDR3 protein sequences are folded into a single record with the most common DNA and genes. The sample records thousands of distinct CDR3 sequences, around 20% of which are singletons. The ten largest clonotypes hold 20% to 25% of the sample. This specimen's time point label, per the study, means: sample taken at primary tumor resection. Without any cell sorting, TCR sequencing was performed on whole RNA extracted either from tumor and nontumor lung tissue or from cryopreserved PBMC samples. The sample consisted of normal lung tissue next to the tumor, taken at surgery. The receptors originated from a male donor with early-stage non-small cell lung cancer.

By sample share, this clonotype is medium-sized. This beta chain slipped into a library made for alpha chains as a stray read, so its size is not meaningful. V gene TRBV12-3 or TRBV12-4 combines with J gene TRBJ1-1; TRBD1 matches 9 bases. V lost 5 bases and J lost 3; bases outside the gene matches: 13. The CDR3 has 17 amino acids. The chain's CDR3 is CASSPTTGTGFHTEAFF. The CDR3 DNA reads TGTGCCAGCAGTCCGACAACCGGGACAGGGTTCCACACTGAAGCTTTCTTT.

A note on this clonotype: This beta chain represents an off-target read in a library built for alpha chains; its size is of limited meaning. The chain uses TRBV18 and TRBJ2-1; D remains ambiguous. CDR3 length: 12 amino acids. Trimming shortened V by 3 bases and J by 9 bases, and 9 bases separated the two germline ends. In germline, CDR1 is KGHSH, CDR2 LQKENI. The CDR3 DNA reads TGTGCCAGCTCACCTTTCGCGCGTGAGCAGTTCTTC. It specifies CASSPFAREQFF.

This clonotype is labeled as medium-sized. Since it is a stray read in a library aimed at alpha chains, this beta chain has a size that is not meaningful. This chain links TRBV10-3 with TRBJ1-3; TRBD1 aligns across 10 bases. The V and J ends lost 4 bases and 0 bases, in that order; junction bases with no gene match: 6. The CDR3 is 17 residues long. Germline V gives CDR1 ENHRY, CDR2 SYGVKD. The CDR3 is CAISVLTGGSSGNTIYF. CDR3 nucleotide sequence: TGTGCCATCAGTGTCCTGACAGGGGGCTCCTCTGGAAACACCATATATTTT.